This note documents a single T cell receptor beta chain sequence. What it binds is not known. Trimming took 0 bases from V and 12 from J, leaving 12 bases between them. Germline V lookup: CDR1 SQVTM, CDR2 ANQGSEA. The CDR3 sequence is 12 residues long. The source of the sample is a study of identical twins. Findings of the study overall: For zero-insertion analyses, partial confounding could come from invariant MAIT and iNKT cells. The study found that models underestimated out-of-frame TCR alpha sharing in monozygotic twins. Carriage of fewer insertions was seen in abundant cord blood beta clonotypes, whereas memory repertoires showed none.

TCRdb reprocessed the 5' RACE reads with MiXCR, giving one entry per CDR3 protein. Of 200,000 to 250,000 distinct CDR3 sequences listed, more than 6.5% are singletons. The sample was also reused in another study, on yellow fever vaccine responses in identical twins.

Sample: memory (CD45RO+) T cells sorted from blood. This receptor was identified in a young woman in good health. The chain joins TRBV29-1 to TRBJ2-1, with D perhaps matching TRBD1 (6 bases). For the CDR3, the DNA is TGCAGCGTTGAAGATGTACAGGGCCCGCAGTTCTTC. This gives the protein CSVEDVQGPQFF.